This T cell receptor (beta chain) emerged from a study of blood T cell repertoires in COVID-19. About the study: The study drew acute and convalescent COVID-19 samples from the United States, Italy and Spain. PBMCs, B-cell-depleted T cells, or T cells provided the cDNA or gDNA that made up the material.

It was during active infection that Seattle patients were enrolled and then longitudinally followed. V shed 5 bases and J 6 bases; nucleotides not matched to a gene: 4. The CDR3 has 14 amino acids. Germline CDR1 reads SEHNR; CDR2 reads FQNEAQ (reference sequence). This clone was counted once. Under the authors' procedure: Cell counts per sample came from amplifying reference gene primers. Clones were sequenced by immunoSEQ multiplex PCR, and TCRdb holds only the in-frame ones, with some missing. That table gives V, J and clone size, and the DNA gave D and trimming. The sample contains a few hundred thousand clones, about 91% of which appear only once.

This chain connects TRBV7-9 to TRBJ2-1; 10 nucleotides match TRBD2. This clonotype was obtained from a young adult with COVID-19, enrolled during active disease. Sequencing was performed on peripheral blood. DNA of the CDR3: TGTGCCAGCAGCCACGGGACTAGCGCCAATGAGCAGTTCTTC. This translates into CASSHGTSANEQFF.